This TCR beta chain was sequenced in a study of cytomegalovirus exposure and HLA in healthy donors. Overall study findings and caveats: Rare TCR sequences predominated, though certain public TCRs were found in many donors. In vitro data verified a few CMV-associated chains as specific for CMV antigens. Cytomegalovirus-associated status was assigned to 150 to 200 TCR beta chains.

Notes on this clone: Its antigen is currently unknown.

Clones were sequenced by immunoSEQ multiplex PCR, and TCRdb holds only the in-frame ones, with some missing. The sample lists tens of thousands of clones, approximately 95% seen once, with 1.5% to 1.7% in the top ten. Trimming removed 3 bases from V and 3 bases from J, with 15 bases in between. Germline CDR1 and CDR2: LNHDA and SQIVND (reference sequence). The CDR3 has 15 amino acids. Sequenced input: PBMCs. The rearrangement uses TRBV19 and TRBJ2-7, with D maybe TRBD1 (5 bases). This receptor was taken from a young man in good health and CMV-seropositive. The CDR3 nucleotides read TGTGCCAGTAGTATGAAGCAGGGCCTCGGCTACGAGCAGTACTTC. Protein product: CASSMKQGLGYEQYF.